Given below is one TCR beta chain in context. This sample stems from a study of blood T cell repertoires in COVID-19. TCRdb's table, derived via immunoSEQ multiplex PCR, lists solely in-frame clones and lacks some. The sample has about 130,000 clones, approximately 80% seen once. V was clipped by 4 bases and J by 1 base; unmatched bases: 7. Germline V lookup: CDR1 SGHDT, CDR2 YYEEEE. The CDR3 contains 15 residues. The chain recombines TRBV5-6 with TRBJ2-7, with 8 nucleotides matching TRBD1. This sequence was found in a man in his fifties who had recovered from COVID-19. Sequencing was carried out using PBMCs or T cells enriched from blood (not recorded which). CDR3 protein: CASSPTGALSYEQYF. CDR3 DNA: TGTGCCAGCAGCCCGACAGGGGCTCTTTCCTACGAGCAGTACTTC.